This TCR beta chain was sequenced in a study of early T cells in non-severe SARS-CoV-2 infection. General study findings and limits: CD4 and private specificities were missed by VDJdb matching, which favored anti-spike CD8 responses.

About this clonotype: Antigen specificity is unknown.

Germline CDR1 reads SQVTM; CDR2 reads ANQGSEA. Trimming removed 4 bases from V and 5 bases from J; junction bases left unmatched: 5. The CDR3 contains 14 residues. Individual cDNA molecules carried attached unique molecular identifiers. In TCRdb, the 5' RACE reads were re-called with MiXCR into one record per CDR3 protein. The repertoire holds more than 35,000 distinct CDR3 sequences, 11% seen once, with 21% in the top ten. The source material was whole blood. The rearrangement joins TRBV29-1 to TRBJ2-1, with TRBD1 matching over 10 bases. This clonotype was obtained from an adult who was a healthcare worker with PCR-confirmed SARS-CoV-2 infection or an uninfected control (not recorded which). CDR3 region: CSVARTGGHNEQFF. The CDR3, as DNA: TGCAGCGTTGCTAGGACAGGGGGACACAATGAGCAGTTCTTC.